This T cell receptor beta chain was documented in a study of T cell responses to AZD1222 COVID-19 vaccine. Regarding the study as a whole: Donors, mostly white British, included more females; clonal diversity was possibly underestimated. Spike-wide vaccine-associated CD4 TCRs dominated at 160-218 and 743-854.

Note on this clone: Its antigen is not identified.

Profiling relied on immunoSEQ multiplex PCR, and the TCRdb table lists in-frame clones only, not all of them. The sample carries some 140,000 clones, about 91% recorded once. The ends lost 1 base at V and 5 bases at J; junction bases unmatched: 18. The germline CDR1 and CDR2 sequences are LNHDA and SQIVND (reference sequence). The CDR3 loop spans 19 amino acids. The genes are TRBV19 and TRBJ1-1, with TRBD1 matching over 8 bases. The TCR comes from an adult in good health. The sequenced sample was peripheral blood, obtained on day 0 of AZD1222 vaccination. The DNA of the CDR3 is TGTGCCAGTAGTATAGGACCCTCAGGGGGCGCCAATGTTTGGACTGAAGCTTTCTTT. Translation gives CASSIGPSGGANVWTEAFF.